These 12 T cell receptor beta chains were all obtained from the same sample, sequenced in a study of cytomegalovirus exposure and HLA in healthy donors. This PCR relied on a set of 60 Vbeta primers and 13 Jbeta primers. Assay: immunoSEQ multiplex PCR; the TCRdb copy retains only in-frame clones and omits some. The table lists 150,000 to 200,000 clones, more than 80% of them singletons. The specimen sequenced was PBMCs. These receptors came from a young woman in good health and CMV-seronegative.

This rearrangement joins TRBV28 to TRBJ2-7; TRBD1 matches at 9 bases. The germline gives CDR1 MDHEN, CDR2 SYDVKM. Unmatched junction bases numbered 6, after V lost 6 bases and J lost 3 bases. This CDR3 has 14 amino acids. CDR3 coding DNA: TGTGCCAGCAGACTACAGGGGGCCATCTACGAGCAGTACTTC. This sequence encodes CASRLQGAIYEQYF.

The gene calls are TRBV6-1 and TRBJ2-1; 7 nucleotides line up with TRBD2. The CDR3 has 15 amino acids. Germline CDR1 reads MNHNS; CDR2 reads SASEGT. V trimming: 9 bases; J trimming: 0 bases; junction bases outside the gene matches: 8. The CDR3 sequence: CASEGREYSYNEQFF. The CDR3, as DNA: TGTGCCAGTGAGGGGCGGGAGTACTCCTACAATGAGCAGTTCTTC.

This sequence joins TRBV5-1 and TRBJ1-6; no clear D gene. The CDR3 is 16 amino acids. V lost 4 bases and J 7 bases, leaving 18 bases between the germline ends. From germline, CDR1 is SGHRS and CDR2 YFSETQ. The CDR3 spells CASSPPPGGKNSPLHF. DNA for the CDR3: TGCGCCAGCAGCCCCCCTCCCGGCGGAAAAAATTCACCCCTCCACTTT. Full variable domain (rest looked up from reference TRBV5-1 and TRBJ1-6): KAGVTQTPRYLIKTRGQQVTLSCSPISGHRSVSWYQQTPGQGLQFLFEYFSETQRNKGNFPGRFSGRQFSNSRSEMNVSTLELGDSALYLCASSPPPGGKNSPLHFGNGTRLTVT.

CDR3 region: CASKEREFGEQYF. CDR3 in DNA: TGTGCCAGCAAGGAGCGGGAGTTTGGCGAGCAGTACTTC. This chain connects TRBV2 to TRBJ2-5; 8 bases match TRBD2. The tail of the sequence fits TRBJ2-7 better, so the J call may be wrong. The CDR3 length is 13 residues. From germline, CDR1 is SNHLY and CDR2 FYNNEI.

The chain combines TRBV30 with TRBJ2-3; 7 nucleotides align to TRBD2. The CDR3 sequence is 14 residues long. From germline, CDR1 is GTSNPN and CDR2 SVGIG (reference sequence). Trimming cost V 0 bases and J 9 bases; bases outside gene matches: 9. The CDR3 reads CAWSVQVAGRTQYF. In nucleotides, the CDR3 is TGTGCCTGGAGTGTACAAGTAGCGGGCCGCACGCAGTATTTT.

Only one count was recorded for this clone. The chain has TRBV5-4 and TRBJ2-6; D remains ambiguous. The germline V and J ends were trimmed by 0 bases and 0 bases, with 7 bases remaining between them. CDR1 is SGHNT, CDR2 YYREEE, per germline (reference sequence). There are 16 residues in the CDR3. CDR3 in amino acids: CASSLGGSSGANVLTF. The DNA of the CDR3 is TGTGCCAGCAGCTTGGGCGGATCCTCTGGGGCCAACGTCCTGACTTTC.

This clone was counted a few times. The chain links TRBV28 to TRBJ2-7; weak D call: TRBD1 (6 bases). The CDR3 loop spans 12 amino acids. Germline V lookup: CDR1 MDHEN, CDR2 SYDVKM. Trimming took 6 bases from V and 7 from J, leaving 13 bases between them. The CDR3 loop is CASSLLRGEQYF. The CDR3 coding sequence is TGTGCCAGCAGCCTCCTAAGGGGGGAGCAGTACTTC.

This chain links TRBV10-1 with TRBJ2-3; 12 bases are shared with TRBD2. The V and J ends lost 2 bases and 2 bases, in that order; junction bases with no gene match: 5. The CDR3 has 17 amino acids. Germline V gives CDR1 WNHNN, CDR2 SYGVQD (reference sequence). The CDR3: CASSETRLAGVTDTQYF. Here the CDR3 DNA reads TGCGCCAGCAGTGAGACCAGACTAGCGGGAGTCACAGATACGCAGTATTTT.

This chain joins TRBV7-7 and TRBJ2-3; tentative D call: TRBD2 (5 bases). From germline, CDR1 is SSHAT and CDR2 FNYEAQ (reference sequence). The CDR3 has 15 amino acids. Trimming stripped 1 base from V and 0 bases from J, with 8 bases between. In nucleotides, the CDR3 is TGTGCCAGCAGCTTAGTACCGGGGAGCACAGATACGCAGTATTTT. Protein product: CASSLVPGSTDTQYF.

This clone was picked up one time. The gene calls are TRBV27 and TRBJ2-7; 7 nucleotides line up with TRBD1. The V segment lost 7 bases and the J segment 1 base; nucleotides outside the gene matches: 22. The length of the CDR3 is 19 residues. Germline values: CDR1 MNHEY, CDR2 SMNVEV (reference sequence). CDR3 sequence reads: CASKGSPTGSRPDSYEQYF. The DNA of the CDR3 is TGTGCCAGCAAGGGGTCCCCGACAGGGAGCCGGCCCGATTCCTACGAGCAGTACTTC.

The chain couples TRBV2 to TRBJ1-1, with D possibly matching TRBD1 (6 bases). V lost 4 bases to trimming and J lost 1 base, with 10 bases between them. Germline V gene data show CDR1 as SNHLY and CDR2 as FYNNEI. The CDR3 totals 14 residues. This CDR3 reads CASSVQGRNTEAFF. CDR3 DNA: TGTGCCAGCAGTGTCCAGGGGCGGAACACTGAAGCTTTCTTT.

The chain uses TRBV6-1 and TRBJ2-7; TRBD2 matches at 7 bases. There are 15 residues in the CDR3. Germline values: CDR1 MNHNS, CDR2 SASEGT. V trimming: 3 bases; J trimming: 7 bases; junction bases outside the gene matches: 12. The CDR3 loop reads CASSDWTRGKMEQYF. The DNA for the CDR3 is TGTGCCAGCAGTGATTGGACTAGGGGTAAGATGGAGCAGTACTTC.